This T cell receptor (beta chain) was captured in a study of OX40 agonist ivuxolimab in advanced cancers. Study-wide context: The dose-escalation cohort was about 83% male, with a mean age of about 60 years, ranging roughly 23 to 79.

The study's findings and limits: Clonal expansion from baseline to week 6 occurred in both CD4+ and CD8+ T cells.

As regards this clone: No antigen is known for it.

TCRdb's table, derived via immunoSEQ multiplex PCR, lists solely in-frame clones and lacks some. The table shows 20,000 to 25,000 clones, with 75% to 85% occurring only once. V was pared by 0 bases and J by 6 bases, with 13 bases of the junction left unmatched. This CDR3 spans 18 amino acids. Germline V CDR1 and CDR2: MGHRA, YSYEKL. Autoimmune disease history or systemic immunosuppression was exclusionary. Baseline, cycle 4 day 1, and cycle 7 day 1 were the blood sampling points. This TCR came from an adult with an advanced solid tumor such as melanoma, head and neck, liver or kidney cancer. Sequenced here: CD4+ or CD8+ T cells sorted from blood, sampled in a trial of the OX40 agonist ivuxolimab. The chain uses TRBV4-1 and TRBJ1-2; 10 bases line up with TRBD1. CDR3 residues: CASSQDAGQGIMRDGYTF. The DNA for the CDR3 is TGCGCCAGCAGCCAAGATGCGGGACAGGGGATAATGCGTGATGGCTACACCTTC.